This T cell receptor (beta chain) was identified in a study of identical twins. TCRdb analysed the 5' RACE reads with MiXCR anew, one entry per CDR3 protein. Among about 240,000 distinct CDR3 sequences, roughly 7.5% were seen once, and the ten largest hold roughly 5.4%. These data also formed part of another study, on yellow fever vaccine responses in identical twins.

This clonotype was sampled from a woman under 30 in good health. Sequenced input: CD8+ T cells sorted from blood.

The CDR3 region has the DNA TGTGCCAGCTCACCACCGGACAGAGCCCCTCAAGCATACGAGCAGTACGTC. Its protein product is CASSPPDRAPQAYEQYV. The chain uses TRBV18 and TRBJ2-7; tentatively, D is TRBD1 (6 bases). The CDR3 is 17 amino acids. Germline V gene lookup returns CDR1 KGHSH and CDR2 LQKENI. Trimming pared 0 bases from V and 4 bases from J, leaving 19 bases between.